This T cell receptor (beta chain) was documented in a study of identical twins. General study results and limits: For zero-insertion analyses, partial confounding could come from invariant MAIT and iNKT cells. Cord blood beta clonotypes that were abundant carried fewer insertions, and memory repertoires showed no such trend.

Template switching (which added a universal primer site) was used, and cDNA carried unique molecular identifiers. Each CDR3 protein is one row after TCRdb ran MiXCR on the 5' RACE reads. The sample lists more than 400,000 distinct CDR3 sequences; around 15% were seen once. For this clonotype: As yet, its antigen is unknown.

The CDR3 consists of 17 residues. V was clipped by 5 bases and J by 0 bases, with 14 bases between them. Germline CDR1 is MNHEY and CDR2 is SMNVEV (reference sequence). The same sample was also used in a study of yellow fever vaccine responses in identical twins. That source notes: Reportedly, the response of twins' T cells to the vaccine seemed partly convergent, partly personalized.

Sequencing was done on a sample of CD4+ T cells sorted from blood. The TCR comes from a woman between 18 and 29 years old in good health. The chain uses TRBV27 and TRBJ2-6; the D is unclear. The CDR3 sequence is CASSLLPINSGANVLTF. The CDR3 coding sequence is TGTGCCAGCAGTCTCCTCCCCATTAACTCTGGGGCCAACGTCCTGACTTTC.